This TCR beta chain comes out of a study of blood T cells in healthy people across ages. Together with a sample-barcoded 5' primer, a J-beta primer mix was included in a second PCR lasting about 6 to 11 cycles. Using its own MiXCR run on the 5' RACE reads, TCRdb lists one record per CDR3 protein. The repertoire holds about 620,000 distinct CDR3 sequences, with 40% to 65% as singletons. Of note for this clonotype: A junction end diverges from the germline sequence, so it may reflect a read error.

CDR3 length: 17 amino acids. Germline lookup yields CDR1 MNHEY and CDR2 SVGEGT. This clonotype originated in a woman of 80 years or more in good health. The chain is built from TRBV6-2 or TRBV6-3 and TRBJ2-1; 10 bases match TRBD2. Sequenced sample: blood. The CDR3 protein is CAGSWVAGGSSYNEQFF. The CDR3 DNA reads TGTGCCGGCAGTTGGGTAGCGGGGGGTAGCTCCTACAATGAGCAGTTCTTC.